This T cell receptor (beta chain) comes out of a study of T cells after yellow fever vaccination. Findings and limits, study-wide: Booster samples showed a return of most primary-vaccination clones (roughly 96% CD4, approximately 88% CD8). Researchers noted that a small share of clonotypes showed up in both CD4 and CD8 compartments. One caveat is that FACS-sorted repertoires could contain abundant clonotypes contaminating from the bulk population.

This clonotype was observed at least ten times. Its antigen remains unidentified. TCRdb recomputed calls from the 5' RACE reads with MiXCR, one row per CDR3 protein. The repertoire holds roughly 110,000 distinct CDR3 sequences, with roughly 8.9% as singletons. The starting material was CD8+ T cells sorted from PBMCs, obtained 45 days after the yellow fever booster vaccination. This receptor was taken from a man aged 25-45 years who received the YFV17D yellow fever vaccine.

The CDR3 protein is CASSPDSYGYTF. The CDR3 nucleotides are TGTGCCAGCAGCCCGGACAGCTATGGCTACACCTTC. This chain joins TRBV9 and TRBJ1-2, with D possibly being TRBD1 (6 bases). This CDR3 is 12 amino acids long. V was trimmed by 4 bases and J by 4 bases, leaving 8 bases between them. CDR1 and CDR2 from the germline V gene are SGDLS and YYNGEE.